This TCR beta chain was documented in a study of blood T cell repertoires in COVID-19. Overall study context: Sites in the United States, Italy and Spain provided acute and convalescent COVID-19 samples.

The Seattle site enrolled patients during active infection and followed them longitudinally. CDR1 and CDR2 (germline): LGHDT, YNNKEL (reference sequence). The ends were cut back, 2 bases at V and 7 bases at J, with 11 bases in the middle. CDR3 size: 14 residues. Some clones are missing from TCRdb's copy, which holds only in-frame ones; the method was immunoSEQ multiplex PCR. The sample holds hundreds of thousands of clones, more than 70% seen once. The sequencing input was peripheral blood. V and J are TRBV3-1 (or the pseudogene TRBV3-2) and TRBJ1-4; D ambiguous. The receptor's source is a woman between 65 and 79 years old with COVID-19, enrolled during active disease. CDR3 DNA sequence: TGTGCCAGCAGCCAATCCGGGATCGGTGAAAAACTGTTTTTT. As protein: CASSQSGIGEKLFF.